Following are 7 T cell receptor beta chains from one sample sequenced in a study of naive and memory T cell subsets. Both TRBC1 and TRBC2 were covered by a beta constant-region primer of two equimolar oligonucleotides. MiXCR, run by TCRdb on the UMI-ligation and nested PCR reads, gives a single entry per CDR3 protein. The sample carries roughly 140,000 distinct CDR3 sequences, around 15% recorded once. Sequenced: naive CD4+ T cells from blood. The receptor set was obtained from a human donor in good health.

A few counts support this clonotype. This rearrangement joins TRBV7-2 to TRBJ2-5; D gene ambiguous. This CDR3 comprises 14 residues. Germline CDR1 SGHTA, CDR2 FQGNSA. V was pared by 0 bases and J by 1 base, with 6 bases between. The CDR3 coding sequence is TGTGCCAGCAGCTTAGCTGGCTCCCAAGAGACCCAGTACTTC. Its translation: CASSLAGSQETQYF.

This clonotype was counted only a few times. This chain uses TRBV5-4 with TRBJ1-3; D is possibly TRBD1 (5 bases). Trimming left V 4 bases short and J 4 bases short, with 15 bases between. The CDR3 has 15 amino acids. CDR1 is SGHNT and CDR2 is YYREEE in the germline V gene (reference sequence). The CDR3 nucleotides read TGTGCCAGCAGCCCGAGGGCAGGGCTCGGAAACACCATATATTTT. As protein: CASSPRAGLGNTIYF.

The table lists this clonotype with a few counts. The rearrangement joins TRBV20-1 to TRBJ1-2, with no clear D. With 3 bases removed from V and 8 bases from J, the gap between germline ends came to 13 bases. This CDR3 spans 12 amino acids. Germline-derived CDR1 and CDR2 are DFQATT and SNEGSKA (reference sequence). The CDR3 reads CSASPQAGGYTF. The CDR3 nucleotides are TGCAGTGCTAGCCCCCAAGCAGGCGGCTACACCTTC.

This chain joins TRBV19 and TRBJ1-1, with D possibly being TRBD1 (5 bases). V was shortened by 8 bases and J by 6 bases, with 31 bases between the two germline ends. CDR3 size: 18 residues. Germline V gene data show CDR1 as LNHDA and CDR2 as SQIVND (reference sequence). CDR3 sequence: CASPSPEQGKEESAEAFF. As DNA, the CDR3 is TGTGCCAGTCCGAGCCCCGAGCAGGGTAAGGAGGAATCGGCTGAAGCTTTCTTT. Full variable domain (outside the CDR3, taken from reference TRBV19 and TRBJ1-1): DGGITQSPKYLFRKEGQNVTLSCEQNLNHDAMYWYRQDPGQGLRLIYYSQIVNDFQKGDIAEGYSVSREKKESFPLTVTSAQKNPTAFYLCASPSPEQGKEESAEAFFGQGTRLTVV.

This chain uses TRBV27 with TRBJ2-7; 10 bases align to TRBD1. The junction had 4 bases not matched to a gene; V was cut back by 3 bases and J by 2 bases. The CDR3 is 15 amino acids. Germline loops: CDR1 MNHEY, CDR2 SMNVEV (reference sequence). Here the CDR3 DNA reads TGTGCCAGCAGTTTTGGGACAGGGGACGCCTACGAGCAGTACTTC. This translates into CASSFGTGDAYEQYF.

V gene TRBV29-1 combines with J gene TRBJ2-6; TRBD2 is a possible D gene (5 bases). The germline gives CDR1 SQVTM, CDR2 ANQGSEA. Trimming stripped 6 bases from V and 1 base from J, with 10 bases between. This CDR3 comprises 14 residues. The DNA for the CDR3 is TGCAGCGTATGGACTGGATCTGGGGCCAACGTCCTGACTTTC. Protein product: CSVWTGSGANVLTF.

This clonotype showed up just a few times. CDR3: CASSATAGETQYF. DNA of the CDR3: TGTGCCAGCAGTGCGACAGCCGGAGAGACCCAGTACTTC. The chain couples TRBV28 to TRBJ2-5; TRBD1 might be the D (5 bases). Trimming left V 5 bases short and J 4 bases short, with 11 bases between. The length of the CDR3 is 13 residues. The germline CDR1 and CDR2 sequences are MDHEN and SYDVKM.